This T cell receptor (beta chain) was recovered during a study of blood T cell repertoires in COVID-19. Study details: Both acute and convalescent COVID-19 samples were obtained from the United States, Italy and Spain. T cells, B-cell-depleted T cells, or PBMCs supplied cDNA or gDNA.

This CDR3 has 13 amino acids. V dropped 4 bases and J dropped 4; count of bases not matched to a gene: 3. Germline CDR1 reads LNHDA; CDR2 reads SQIVND (reference sequence). This clone is a singleton in its sample. Original methodology: Reference gene primer amplification yielded estimated nucleated cell counts. Sequencing was performed with immunoSEQ multiplex PCR; in TCRdb, only in-frame clones are kept and a portion is missing. V and J calls plus clone size are reproduced from that table; the DNA served to infer D and trimming. The profile shows 45,000 to 65,000 clones, roughly 90% of them singletons.

This sequence joins TRBV19 and TRBJ1-1, with 7 bases that match TRBD1. The receptor's source is a human donor with acute or convalescent COVID-19. The donor label of this sample is uncertain. Source material: peripheral blood. The CDR3 protein is CASSTQGGTEAFF. DNA for the CDR3: TGTGCCAGTAGTACTCAGGGGGGCACTGAAGCTTTCTTT.